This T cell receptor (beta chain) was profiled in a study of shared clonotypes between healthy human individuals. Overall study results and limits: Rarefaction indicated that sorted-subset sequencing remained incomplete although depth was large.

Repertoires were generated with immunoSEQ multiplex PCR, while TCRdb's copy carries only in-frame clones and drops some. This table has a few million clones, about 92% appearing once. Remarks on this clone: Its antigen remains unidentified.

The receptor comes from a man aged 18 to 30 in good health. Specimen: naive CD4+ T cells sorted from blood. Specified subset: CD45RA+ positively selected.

CDR3 residues: CASSTETGLGEQYF. The CDR3 DNA reads as TGTGCCAGCAGCACCGAGACAGGGCTCGGTGAGCAGTACTTC. V gene TRBV5-4 combines with J gene TRBJ2-7; 7 positions agree with TRBD1. The V segment lost 4 bases and the J segment 7 bases; nucleotides outside the gene matches: 11. Germline loops: CDR1 SGHNT, CDR2 YYREEE (reference sequence). This CDR3 contains 14 residues.